These 11 T cell receptor beta chains came from one sample sequenced in a study of T cell changes during pregnancy in multiple sclerosis. The protocol was immunoSEQ multiplex PCR, while the TCRdb copy is restricted to in-frame clones and leaves out a portion. The sample has approximately 40,000 clones, about 90% seen once. The sequencing used CD4+ T cells from peripheral blood mononuclear cells, collected in the third trimester of pregnancy. The origin of the receptors is a female donor with multiple sclerosis, enrolled in a pregnancy study.

The chain links TRBV5-1 to TRBJ2-1; D is perhaps TRBD2 (5 bases). The germline V gene has CDR1 SGHRS and CDR2 YFSETQ. This CDR3 has 14 amino acids. Trimming pared 5 bases from V and 4 bases from J, leaving 13 bases between. The CDR3 loop is CASRELEPYNEQFF. CDR3 DNA sequence: TGCGCCAGCAGGGAACTAGAGCCTTACAATGAGCAGTTCTTC.

This sequence joins TRBV10-2 and TRBJ2-5; 7 bases line up with TRBD1. The CDR3 totals 13 residues. Germline V CDR1 and CDR2: WSHSY, SAAADI. Trimming removed 8 bases from V and 1 base from J; junction bases left unmatched: 4. DNA of the CDR3: TGCGCCAGCGGGGACAGCCTCCAAGAGACCCAGTACTTC. Amino acid sequence: CASGDSLQETQYF.

CDR3 region: CASSETGGAYNEQFF. The CDR3 nucleotides read TGTGCCAGCAGTGAAACTGGCGGAGCCTACAATGAGCAGTTCTTC. J is TRBJ2-1 and V is TRBV6-1; no clear D. Trimming took off 2 bases at V and 2 bases at J, with 10 bases between the two ends. This CDR3 is built from 15 residues. CDR1 is MNHNS, CDR2 SASEGT, per germline.

V usage is TRBV5-4 and J usage is TRBJ2-1; D is possibly TRBD1 (5 bases). Germline V lookup: CDR1 SGHNT, CDR2 YYREEE (reference sequence). The CDR3 runs to 17 residues. Trimming cost V 6 bases and J 0 bases, with 19 bases left between them. CDR3: CASTRAGSARSYNEQFF. Here the CDR3 DNA reads TGTGCCAGCACCCGGGCAGGGTCAGCACGCTCCTACAATGAGCAGTTCTTC.

The V call is TRBV27, the J call TRBJ1-1, with 10 bases fitting TRBD1. After removal of 6 bases from V and 1 base from J, the junction contained 2 bases not matched to a gene. The CDR3 covers 14 residues. Germline V gives CDR1 MNHEY, CDR2 SMNVEV (reference sequence). The CDR3 spells CASRDRGSNTEAFF. CDR3 nucleotide sequence: TGTGCCAGCAGGGACAGGGGGTCGAACACTGAAGCTTTCTTT.

V usage is TRBV7-3 and J usage is TRBJ2-1, with TRBD2 matching over 11 bases. Trimming cost V 0 bases and J 6 bases; bases outside gene matches: 10. The CDR3 runs 18 residues. Germline loops: CDR1 SGHTA, CDR2 FQGTGA. This chain's CDR3 is CASSLTRTGSGRGNEQFF. CDR3 nucleotides: TGTGCCAGCAGCTTAACTCGGACAGGTAGCGGGAGGGGCAATGAGCAGTTCTTC.

This clone was seen only once. V is TRBV7-2 and J is TRBJ2-7, with D unresolved. This CDR3 is 15 amino acids long. The ends were cut back, 1 base at V and 2 bases at J, with 12 bases in the middle. Germline CDR1 SGHTA, CDR2 FQGNSA. CDR3 in amino acids: CASSLVANQPYEQYF. Written as DNA, the CDR3 is TGTGCCAGCAGCTTAGTGGCAAACCAACCCTACGAGCAGTACTTC.

Note on this clone: An end of the junction does not agree with germline; a read error may underlie this. The chain joins TRBV5-4 to TRBJ1-2; D might be TRBD1 (5 bases). This CDR3 has 16 amino acids. Germline CDR1 is SGHNT and CDR2 is YYREEE (reference sequence). For the CDR3, the DNA is TGTGTCAGCAGCTCGGGGGGTCGGGCTACTAACTATGGCTACACCTTC. Its protein is CVSSSGGRATNYGYTF.

The rearrangement links TRBV7-3 to TRBJ2-1; maybe TRBD1 (5 bases). This CDR3 spans 14 amino acids. The germline V gene encodes CDR1 SGHTA and CDR2 FQGTGA. V was shortened by 4 bases and J by 2 bases, with 9 bases between the two germline ends. The chain's CDR3 is CASSSGNPYNEQFF. CDR3 sequence (DNA): TGTGCCAGCAGCTCAGGGAATCCCTACAATGAGCAGTTCTTC.

V gene TRBV7-8 combines with J gene TRBJ1-2; D is perhaps TRBD1 (5 bases). Germline V gene sequence: CDR1 SGHVS, CDR2 FQNEAQ. This CDR3 has 14 amino acids. V was trimmed by 1 base and J by 6 bases, leaving 12 bases between them. The CDR3 DNA reads TGTGCCAGCAGCTTAGAGGGAGGGGCGGATGGCTACACCTTC. Its protein is CASSLEGGADGYTF.

The chain employs TRBV2 and TRBJ2-5, with D perhaps matching TRBD1 (5 bases). Germline V CDR1 and CDR2: SNHLY, FYNNEI. This CDR3 comprises 14 residues. Trimming removed 4 bases at V and 4 bases at J, with 13 bases between. The CDR3 reads CASSAVAGRETQYF. The CDR3 region has the DNA TGTGCCAGCAGTGCAGTGGCAGGGCGAGAGACCCAGTACTTC.